This entry features one TCR beta chain sequence. The data derive from a study of identifying expanded T cells in peripheral blood. The table came from immunoSEQ multiplex PCR; TCRdb's copy has only in-frame clones and leaves some out. The data hold 45,000 to 75,000 clones, with approximately 83% observed a single time. Sequencing was performed on blood. The TCR sequence derives from a person between 18 and 75 years old in good health.

The CDR3 region has the DNA TGCGCCAGCAGCTTGGGCGCCCAGGGCAATGAGCAGTTCTTC. Translating gives CASSLGAQGNEQFF. The chain has TRBV5-1 and TRBJ2-1; possibly TRBD1 for D (5 bases). The CDR3 is made up of 14 amino acids. Germline V gives CDR1 SGHRS, CDR2 YFSETQ. The ends were cut back, 0 bases at V and 6 bases at J, with 10 bases in the middle.